This T cell receptor (beta chain) was sequenced for a study of cytomegalovirus exposure and HLA in healthy donors. V was cut by 4 bases and J by 7 bases, with 11 bases left in between. This CDR3 has 12 amino acids. Germline V gene lookup returns CDR1 SGHRS and CDR2 YFSETQ. The PCR employed 60 Vbeta primers together with 13 Jbeta primers. The protocol was immunoSEQ multiplex PCR, while the TCRdb copy is restricted to in-frame clones and leaves out a portion. The specimen's table records about 140,000 clones. Sequencing used PBMCs. The chain is built from TRBV5-1 and TRBJ2-5; D is undetermined. The origin of this receptor is a woman under 30 in good health and CMV-seronegative. DNA for the CDR3: TGCGCCAGCAGCGTTACAGATGCGACCCAGTACTTC. Encoded protein: CASSVTDATQYF.